This TCR beta chain derives from a study of T cell changes during pregnancy in multiple sclerosis. CDR1 SGHNT and CDR2 YENEEA come from the germline V gene. The CDR3 contains 13 residues. The ends were cut back, 4 bases at V and 8 bases at J, with 12 bases in the middle. Profiling relied on immunoSEQ multiplex PCR, and the TCRdb table lists in-frame clones only, not all of them. Altogether 77,000 or so clones are present, approximately 92% being singletons, with the ten largest covering around 0.75%. Sequencing used peripheral blood, obtained in the second trimester of pregnancy. The gene calls are TRBV11-3 and TRBJ1-5; D remains unclear. This TCR was sampled from a female donor in good health, enrolled as a control in a pregnancy study. In DNA, the CDR3 is TGTGCCAGCAGCTCAACTACTAAGAAGCCCCAGCATTTT. Amino acid sequence: CASSSTTKKPQHF.